This TCR beta chain is drawn from a study of blood T cell repertoires in COVID-19 (dated by TCRdb to 2020 to 2021). Background on the whole study: Collaborator samples came from the United States, Italy and Spain and covered acute and convalescent phases of COVID-19. The prospective study material was composed of cDNA or gDNA derived from T cells, B-cell-depleted T cells, or PBMCs. Subjects who had been exposed to COVID-19, were actively infected with it, or had recovered from it provided the deeply sampled blood TCRbeta repertoires that made up the dataset. The repertoires were released in a freely available public database meant as a resource for research on the immune response to SARS-CoV-2. The samples were drawn from the first 160 participants of the ongoing ImmuneRACE study and from some 1,300 subjects provided by 6 global collaborators. Nearly every sample came with metadata listing a de-identified subject ID, COVID-19 status, age in years and sex. Where available, HLA class I and class II types were obtained from metadata supplied by the sample provider rather than from assay-based typing. General study outcomes and caveats: The amount of clinical and demographic metadata varied by source and participant and was provided uncurated.

Enrolling through a virtual design, the prospective study's participants ranged in age from roughly 18 to 95 years and lived across more than 20 United States geographic areas. In the prospective study, cohorts were assigned on the basis of participant-reported clinical history obtained from a screening survey and a study questionnaire. ImmuneRACE Cohort 3 recovered participants were defined by two consecutive negative NP/OP PCR tests, healthcare professional clearance, or symptom resolution. Mobile phlebotomists in the prospective study collected whole blood, serum and a nasopharyngeal or oropharyngeal swab from every participant. Participants in the prospective study had the option to provide additional blood draws and questionnaires over an approximately two-month period. Before DNA extraction, blood samples from the prospective study were shipped at room temperature or frozen. The immunoSEQ Assay, a bias-controlled multiplex PCR, was used to amplify TCRbeta CDR3 regions from genomic DNA. As for how the authors treated the data: The number of nucleated cells in each sample was estimated from the amplification of reference gene primers within the assay. Sequence reads were collapsed and filtered to measure the absolute abundance of every unique TCRbeta CDR3 rearrangement. For each sample, productive Simpson clonality was calculated as the square root of Simpson's diversity index across productive rearrangements. TCRdb holds this immuneACCESS table with in-frame rearrangements only. Some clones are missing; in checked studies, unresolved V genes explain under half, and the rest has no known cause. V, J and clone size are taken as reported in that table, and D and trimming were inferred from the DNA itself. For this sample there are fewer than 350,000 clones; around nine tenths appear just once. Of the sample, about 1.7% falls within the top ten clones.

On this clone itself: Its antigen has not been determined. The record has no base qualities; no much larger clone is one base away.

Relative to germline, V is missing 6 bases and J is missing 2 bases, with 30 bases of the junction outside any gene match. Inclusive of the bounding cysteine and phenylalanine, the CDR3 is 22 residues long. Only the CDR3 portion is preserved as DNA: 66 bases, with reading frame beginning at the first base. From a lookup of the germline V gene (reference sequence), CDR1 and CDR2 are MNHEY and SMNVEV. This chain joins TRBV27 to TRBJ1-2, and 7 junctional nucleotides match TRBD1. The specimen was PBMCs or T cells enriched from blood (not recorded which). This sequence originates from a woman in her forties who had recovered from COVID-19. The nucleotide sequence is TGTGCCAGCAGGGGGAATCGGGGACAGACCCGTCGGGCGTTCTCCCAGAACTATGGCTACACCTTC. The translation is CASRGNRGQTRRAFSQNYGYTF.